This T cell receptor (beta chain) is from a study of T cell changes during pregnancy in multiple sclerosis. Assay used: immunoSEQ multiplex PCR; TCRdb lists only in-frame clones, some missing. The table includes tens of thousands of clones, 93% detected once. Germline values: CDR1 MNHNY, CDR2 SVGAGI (reference sequence). This CDR3 has 13 amino acids. Trimming stripped 6 bases from V and 6 bases from J, with 14 bases between. Specimen: CD4+ T cells from peripheral blood mononuclear cells, collected in the third trimester of pregnancy. The chain employs TRBV6-6 and TRBJ1-2, with D tentatively TRBD1 (6 bases). The source is a female donor with multiple sclerosis, enrolled in a pregnancy study. CDR3 sequence: CASRDQGWDGYTF. The CDR3 DNA sequence: TGTGCCAGCAGAGATCAGGGGTGGGATGGCTACACCTTC.